The clone carrying this T cell receptor (beta chain) has at least ten counts. The antigen remains undetermined. Moderately to severely active ophthalmopathy under 3 months, CAS at least 3, NOSPECS at least 4. Germline assignment: CDR1 MDHEN and CDR2 SYDVKM. This CDR3 has 15 amino acids. Trimming pared 2 bases from V and 2 bases from J, leaving 13 bases between. The record originates from a study of Graves' ophthalmopathy and Graves' hyperthyroidism. Study outcomes and limitations: Blood repertoires reportedly contained most expanded thyroid clonotypes above 0.001 frequency.

The TCR beta CDR3 regions underwent amplification from RNA transcripts. Following a first-round RT-PCR that used HTBI primers, a second-round multiplex PCR was carried out. MiXCR, run by TCRdb on the multiplex PCR reads, gives a single entry per CDR3 protein. The table lists more than 150,000 distinct CDR3 sequences, roughly two fifths of them singletons. The chain combines TRBV28 with TRBJ2-7; D ambiguous. Input material: peripheral blood. The receptor was isolated from a woman in her forties with Graves' ophthalmopathy. CDR3 loop: CASSLLTGPTYEQYF. DNA of the CDR3: TGTGCCAGCAGTTTACTCACCGGGCCCACCTACGAGCAGTACTTC. The whole variable domain, filled in from reference TRBV28 and TRBJ2-7, reads DVKVTQSSRYLVKRTGEKVFLECVQDMDHENMFWYRQDPGLGLRLIYFSYDVKMKEKGDIPEGYSVSREKKERFSLILESASTNQTSMYLCASSLLTGPTYEQYFGPGTRLTVT.